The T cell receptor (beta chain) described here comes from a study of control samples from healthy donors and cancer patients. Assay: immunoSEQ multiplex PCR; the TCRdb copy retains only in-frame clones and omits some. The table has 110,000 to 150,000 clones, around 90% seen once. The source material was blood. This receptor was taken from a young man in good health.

CDR3 in DNA: TGCGCCAGCAGTGAATCCGGGGGCCTCTCCAATGAGCAGTTCTTC. The encoded protein is CASSESGGLSNEQFF. This chain uses TRBV10-1 with TRBJ2-1; the D gene could be TRBD1 or TRBD2 (6 bases each). The CDR3 is made up of 15 amino acids. The germline V gene encodes CDR1 WNHNN and CDR2 SYGVQD (reference sequence). Trimming left V 3 bases short and J 6 bases short, with 15 bases between.